Following are 9 T cell receptor beta chains from one sample sequenced in a study of blood T cell repertoires in COVID-19 (dated by TCRdb to 2018 to 2021). Library creation used the immunoSEQ multiplex PCR assay. TCRdb re-hosts the immuneACCESS table, in-frame sequences only. Its copies lack some clones; in the studies checked, an unresolved V gene accounts for under half of them, and the cause for the rest is not known. In all, the sample holds approximately 76,000 clones, and around nine tenths of those were seen once. Less than 2.5% of the sample belongs to the ten largest clones. Sequences were obtained from peripheral blood. All receptors come from a woman aged 60-75 years with acute or convalescent COVID-19.

This clone was observed once. The CDR3 nucleotides are TGTGCCAGCACCCAACGGTCGGGACTAGCGGGAGACACCGGGGAGCTGTTTTTT. Translating it yields CASTQRSGLAGDTGELFF. The chain recombines TRBV28 with TRBJ2-2, with TRBD2 matching 14 bases. Losses at the gene ends were 7 bases for V and 3 bases for J; bases not matched to a gene: 10. Germline assignment: CDR1 MDHEN and CDR2 SYDVKM. The CDR3 loop spans 18 amino acids.

This clone has a handful of counts. The chain carries TRBV9 and TRBJ1-1; D might be TRBD1 (5 bases). V shed 4 bases and J shed 6 bases, with 16 bases lying between them. Per germline, CDR1 SGDLS and CDR2 YYNGEE. CDR3 length: 14 residues. CDR3 amino acids: CASSSAREGAEAFF. The CDR3 DNA follows: TGTGCCAGCAGCTCAGCCAGGGAGGGTGCTGAAGCTTTCTTT.

The chain uses TRBV10-3 and TRBJ2-1, with 10 bases fitting TRBD2. CDR1 is ENHRY and CDR2 is SYGVKD in the germline V gene. J lost 8 bases, V lost 5 bases, and 6 bases had no gene match. CDR3 length: 14 residues. The CDR3 DNA reads TGTGCCATCAGTTGGACTAGCGGACCGGATGAGCAGTTCTTC. Amino acids: CAISWTSGPDEQFF.

This clone was counted a few times. Other DNA sequences within the sample encode an identical CDR3. J is TRBJ1-2 and V is TRBV28; tentatively, D is TRBD1 (6 bases). In germline, CDR1 is MDHEN, CDR2 SYDVKM. The CDR3 loop spans 12 amino acids. V was pared by 3 bases and J by 8 bases, with 10 bases between. DNA of the CDR3: TGTGCCAGCAGTTTCTACAGGGACGGCTACACCTTC. It translates to CASSFYRDGYTF.

The chain joins TRBV10-3 to TRBJ2-7; 7 positions agree with TRBD2. There are 15 residues in the CDR3. Trimming took 8 bases from V and 3 from J; bases not matched to a gene: 13. Per germline, CDR1 ENHRY and CDR2 SYGVKD. Here the CDR3 reads CAIRAGVSTVYEQYF. CDR3 coding DNA: TGTGCCATCCGTGCGGGGGTTTCGACCGTCTACGAGCAGTACTTC.

The table lists this clone with a few counts. The chain couples TRBV5-6 to TRBJ1-6; TRBD1 agrees at 12 bases. The CDR3 has 16 residues. V lost 0 bases and J lost 8; bases outside the gene matches: 3. The V gene's germline CDR1 is SGHDT and CDR2 YYEEEE. The chain's CDR3 is CASSLAGTGGHSPLHF. The CDR3 DNA sequence: TGTGCCAGCAGCTTGGCGGGGACAGGGGGCCATTCACCCCTCCACTTT.

The CDR3 loop is CASSRQGPYEQYF. The CDR3 nucleotides read TGTGCCAGCAGCCGACAGGGGCCCTACGAGCAGTACTTC. The chain combines TRBV7-2 with TRBJ2-7; 8 bases are a match to TRBD1. Germline V lookup: CDR1 SGHTA, CDR2 FQGNSA. The CDR3 is 13 residues long. After removal of 5 bases from V and 2 bases from J, the junction contained 2 bases not matched to a gene.

The genes are TRBV6-1 and TRBJ2-7, with 9 bases matching TRBD1. With V trimmed by 0 bases and J by 2 bases, 2 bases remained unmatched. CDR1 is MNHNS, CDR2 SASEGT, per germline. The CDR3 length is 15 residues. The CDR3 DNA sequence: TGTGCCAGCAGTGAAGCTTGGACAGGGGCCTACGAGCAGTACTTC. Encoded protein: CASSEAWTGAYEQYF.

This chain links TRBV4-3 with TRBJ2-1; the match to TRBD1 covers 7 bases. V lost 6 bases and J lost 9; bases outside the gene matches: 8. The CDR3 runs to 13 residues. The germline gives CDR1 LGHNA, CDR2 YSLEER. The CDR3 loop is CASSVTGRGEQFF. As DNA, the CDR3 is TGCGCCAGCAGTGTGACAGGGCGCGGTGAGCAGTTCTTC.